This T cell receptor (beta chain) was profiled in a study of cytomegalovirus exposure and HLA in healthy donors. About the study: The use of the same platform for the roughly 130 validation repertoires and the 600 to 800 first-cohort repertoires was reported by a later analysis.

Clones were read by immunoSEQ multiplex PCR, and TCRdb kept only the in-frame ones, dropping some. The profile shows hundreds of thousands of clones, roughly 90% of them singletons. This CDR3 region has 21 residues. Germline V gene lookup returns CDR1 SSHAT and CDR2 FNYEAQ (reference sequence). For this clone: The junction departs from germline at one end; a sequencing error may be responsible.

Sequenced: PBMCs. The sequence came from a woman aged 18-29 years in good health and CMV-seronegative. The chain links TRBV7-7 to TRBJ2-1, with 13 bases lining up with TRBD2. The CDR3 here is CASSLRVLAGGPNSPYNEQFF. The CDR3 nucleotides are TGTGCTAGCAGCTTACGTGTACTAGCGGGAGGGCCTAACTCACCCTACAATGAGCAGTTCTTC.